Described below is a single T cell receptor (beta chain) sequence and its context. This entry is derived from a study of control samples from healthy donors and cancer patients. Assay used: immunoSEQ multiplex PCR; TCRdb lists only in-frame clones, some missing. Of 30,000 to 40,000 clones listed, 80% to 95% were seen once; the top ten hold 1.5% to 2%. Trimming took 2 bases from V and 7 from J, leaving 14 bases between them. Germline CDR1 SNHLY, CDR2 FYNNEI. CDR3 length equals 14 residues. This chain joins TRBV2 and TRBJ2-5, with D possibly matching TRBD2 (6 bases). This receptor was taken from a man in his forties with colorectal cancer. Sequencing was carried out using PBMCs. CDR3 residues: CASSEYGQGGTQYF. DNA of the CDR3: TGTGCCAGCAGTGAATATGGGCAGGGAGGGACCCAGTACTTC.